Below, one TCR beta chain is given with its context. Its antigen remains unknown. This CDR3 region has 14 residues. The V gene end was trimmed by 3 bases and the J gene end by 7 bases; junction bases not matched to a gene: 6. Looked up from germline, CDR1 is SGHDT and CDR2 is YYEEEE. This specimen comes from a study of T cells in Graves' hyperthyroidism and ophthalmopathy. Study outcomes and limitations: Appearing also in blood were most of the thyroid clonotypes expanded above 0.001.

A lack of ophthalmopathy progression within 18 months defined stable Graves' hyperthyroidism. Patients were excluded because of uncontrolled infection, other autoimmune disease, pregnancy or lactation. Every diagnosis used clinical symptoms, serum thyroxine and TRAb, thyroid ultrasound and orbital computed tomography. There were TCR beta CDR3 regions amplified from RNA transcripts. The HTBI set primed first-round TCR CDR3 RT-PCR. TCRdb recomputed calls from the multiplex PCR reads with MiXCR, one row per CDR3 protein. Of fewer than 250,000 distinct CDR3 sequences listed, 17% were seen once; the top ten hold around 52%.

The specimen sequenced was blood. The sequence came from a man in his forties or fifties with Graves' hyperthyroidism. The V call is TRBV5-6, the J call TRBJ1-2, with 10 bases fitting TRBD1. The CDR3 DNA is TGTGCCAGCAGCTCCGGGACAGGGGCTTTTGGCTACACCTTC. Translated: CASSSGTGAFGYTF. The full variable domain, with the rest looked up from reference TRBV5-6 and TRBJ1-2, is DAGVTQSPTHLIKTRGQQVTLRCSPKSGHDTVSWYQQALGQGPQFIFQYYEEEERQRGNFPDRFSGHQFPNYSSELNVNALLLGDSALYLCASSSGTGAFGYTFGSGTRLTVV.